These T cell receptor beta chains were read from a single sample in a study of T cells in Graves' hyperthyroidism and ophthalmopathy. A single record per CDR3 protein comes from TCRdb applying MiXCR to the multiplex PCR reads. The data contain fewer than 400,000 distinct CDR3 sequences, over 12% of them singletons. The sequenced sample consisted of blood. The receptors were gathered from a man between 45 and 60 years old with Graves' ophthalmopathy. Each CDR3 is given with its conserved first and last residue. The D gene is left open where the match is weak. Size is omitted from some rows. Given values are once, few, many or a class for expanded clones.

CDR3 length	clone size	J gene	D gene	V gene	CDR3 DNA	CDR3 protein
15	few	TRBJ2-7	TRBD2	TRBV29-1	TGCAGCGTGTCCAGGGGACTAGCGGGAGACTACGAGCAGTACTTC	CSVSRGLAGDYEQYF
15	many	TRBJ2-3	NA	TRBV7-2	TGTGCCAGCAGCTTGGTCGTTCTTATCACAGATACGCAGTATTTT	CASSLVVLITDTQYF
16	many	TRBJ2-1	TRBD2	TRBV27	TGTGCCAGCAGTTTTACTACTAGCGGGAGACCCCATGAGCAGTTCTTC	CASSFTTSGRPHEQFF
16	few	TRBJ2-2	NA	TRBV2	TGTGCCAGTCTGGGTGGGGGGCTACTAAACACCGGGGAGCTGTTTTTT	CASLGGGLLNTGELFF
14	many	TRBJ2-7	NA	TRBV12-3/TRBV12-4	TGTGCCAGCAGTTTAGGAAGACGGAACTACGAGCAGTACTTC	CASSLGRRNYEQYF
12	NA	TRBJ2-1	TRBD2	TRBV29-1	TGCAGCGTGACTAGCGGGAGAACGGAGCAGTTCTTC	CSVTSGRTEQFF
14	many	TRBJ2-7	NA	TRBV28	TGTGCCAGCAACCCTCCGGACGTTCTGGACGAGCAGTACTTC	CASNPPDVLDEQYF
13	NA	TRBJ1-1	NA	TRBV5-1	TGCGCCAGCAGCCCCGGGACAAGCACTGAAGCTTTCTTT	CASSPGTSTEAFF
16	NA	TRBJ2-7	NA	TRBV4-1	TGCGCCAGCAGCCAAGATGGGCTCCCGGGGGTCGATGAGCAGTACTTC	CASSQDGLPGVDEQYF
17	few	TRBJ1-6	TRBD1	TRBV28	TGTGCCAGCAGCTCCGGACAGGGGGGAACCTATAATTCACCCCTCCACTTT	CASSSGQGGTYNSPLHF
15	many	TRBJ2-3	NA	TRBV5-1	TGCGCCAGCAGCCGGCGTGAGCATGGCACAGATACGCAGTATTTT	CASSRREHGTDTQYF
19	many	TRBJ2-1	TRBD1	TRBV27	TGTGCCAGCAGTTTAACCGGACAGGACACATTTTACTCCTACAATGAGCAGTTCTTC	CASSLTGQDTFYSYNEQFF
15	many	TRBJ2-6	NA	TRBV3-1	TGTGCCAGCAGCCGCTCAGGGTCTGGGGCCAACGTCCTGACTTTC	CASSRSGSGANVLTF
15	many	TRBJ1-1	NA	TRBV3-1	TGTGCCAGCAGCCAAGAATTAGGGATGAACACTGAAGCTTTCTTT	CASSQELGMNTEAFF
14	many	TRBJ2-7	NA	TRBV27	TGTGCCAGCAGTTTGGCCCCACCCCCCTACGAGCAGTACTTC	CASSLAPPPYEQYF
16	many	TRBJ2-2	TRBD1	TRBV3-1	TGTGCCAGCAGCACCCTGGGACAGGGCAACACCGGGGAGCTGTTTTTT	CASSTLGQGNTGELFF
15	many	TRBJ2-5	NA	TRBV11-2	TGTGCCAGCAGCTTAGAAGGCGGGACCCGGTTGACCCAGTACTTC	CASSLEGGTRLTQYF